What follows are 29 T cell receptor beta chains derived from one specimen sequenced in a study of control samples from healthy donors and cancer patients. Profiled with immunoSEQ multiplex PCR; TCRdb holds only in-frame clones, not every one. This table holds 90,000 to 100,000 clones, approximately 84% found once. Source material: PBMCs. The receptor set was obtained from a man between 65 and 85 years old with lung cancer.

The chain is built from TRBV27 and TRBJ1-2; D perhaps matches TRBD1 (6 bases). The germline V gene encodes CDR1 MNHEY and CDR2 SMNVEV (reference sequence). Trimming removed 6 bases at V and 2 bases at J, with 19 bases between. The CDR3 has 16 residues. CDR3 sequence: CASSSIQGVANYGYTF. CDR3 nucleotide sequence: TGTGCCAGCAGCTCTATACAGGGTGTAGCCAACTATGGCTACACCTTC.

The V gene is TRBV30, the J gene TRBJ1-6; TRBD1 aligns across 7 bases. Germline-derived CDR1 and CDR2 are GTSNPN and SVGIG (reference sequence). V lost 3 bases to trimming and J lost 5 bases; unmatched junction nucleotides: 4. The CDR3 consists of 14 residues. Written as DNA, the CDR3 is TGTGCCTGGAGGGGACAGTCCAATAATTCACCCCTCCACTTT. Protein product: CAWRGQSNNSPLHF.

The gene calls are TRBV15 and TRBJ2-3; D not resolved. Germline V gene lookup returns CDR1 LNHNV and CDR2 YYDKDF (reference sequence). Trimming removed 7 bases at V and 2 bases at J, with 10 bases between. The CDR3 loop spans 13 amino acids. The CDR3 is CATMSGSTDTQYF. The DNA of the CDR3 is TGTGCCACCATGTCGGGTTCCACAGATACGCAGTATTTT.

The chain uses TRBV6-5 and TRBJ1-1; the D gene is possibly TRBD1 (5 bases). The CDR3 is 14 amino acids. Germline assignment: CDR1 MNHEY and CDR2 SVGAGI. V lost 6 bases and J lost 11, with 22 bases in between. The CDR3 DNA is TGTGCCAGCAGGGACTCGGCCAGGGCCCCTCGTGCTTTCTTT. Translating gives CASRDSARAPRAFF.

Comments on this clone: The junction shows a germline mismatch at one end, possibly a read error. The chain employs TRBV10-3 and TRBJ1-3, with 9 bases identical to TRBD1. Germline V lookup: CDR1 ENHRY, CDR2 SYGVKD. This CDR3 is 15 amino acids long. CDR3 sequence (DNA): TGTGCCACCAGTGATATCGGGACAGGGGGAAACACCATATATTTT. It yields the protein CATSDIGTGGNTIYF.

This clone appeared a few times. The chain carries TRBV10-1 and TRBJ1-2; the match to TRBD1 covers 8 bases. Unmatched junction bases numbered 7, after V lost 11 bases and J lost 2 bases. CDR1 is WNHNN and CDR2 is SYGVQD in the germline V gene (reference sequence). The CDR3 length is 13 residues. The CDR3 protein is CAGWTGPNYGYTF. The CDR3 nucleotides are TGCGCCGGATGGACAGGGCCCAACTATGGCTACACCTTC.

The chain is built from TRBV10-3 and TRBJ2-5; D perhaps matches TRBD1 (5 bases). CDR3 length equals 13 residues. In germline, CDR1 is ENHRY, CDR2 SYGVKD. Trimming removed 4 bases at V and 4 bases at J, with 10 bases between. This CDR3 is CAISGGGTETQYF. The CDR3 DNA reads TGTGCCATCAGTGGGGGCGGAACAGAGACCCAGTACTTC.

CDR3 coding DNA: TGTGCCAGCAGTTATAGGGGGCAAGGCAATCAGCCCCAGCATTTT. This codes for CASSYRGQGNQPQHF. The chain has TRBV6-6 and TRBJ1-5; 7 bases are a match to TRBD1. Germline lookup yields CDR1 MNHNY and CDR2 SVGAGI (reference sequence). The CDR3 is 15 amino acids. J gave up 2 bases and V 3 bases, and 4 bases lay outside the gene matches.

The chain joins TRBV7-3 to TRBJ2-5; 7 positions agree with TRBD2. Germline V gives CDR1 SGHTA, CDR2 FQGTGA. CDR3 length: 14 residues. Trimming at V came to 5 bases and at J to 1 base, leaving 4 bases not matched to a gene. CDR3 loop: CASSLSGAQETQYF. CDR3 DNA: TGTGCCAGCAGCCTAAGCGGGGCCCAAGAGACCCAGTACTTC.

This clone was seen just once. This chain joins TRBV3-1 (or the pseudogene TRBV3-2) and TRBJ2-7; possibly TRBD2 for D (6 bases). Trimming cost V 6 bases and J 10 bases, with 19 bases left between them. This CDR3 contains 13 residues. CDR1 is LGHDT, CDR2 YNNKEL, per germline (reference sequence). DNA of the CDR3: TGTGCCAGCAGGGGACCTGACGGAGGGAAACAGTACTTC. This codes for CASRGPDGGKQYF.

CDR3 loop: CASSYPKGQGPTEAFF. The CDR3 nucleotides are TGTGCCAGCAGTTACCCCAAAGGCCAGGGCCCCACTGAAGCTTTCTTT. This chain uses TRBV6-6 with TRBJ1-1, with D possibly being TRBD1 (5 bases). V lost 2 bases and J lost 4, with 17 bases in between. Per the germline V gene, CDR1 is MNHNY and CDR2 is SVGAGI (reference sequence). The CDR3 extends over 16 amino acids.

The chain recombines TRBV14 with TRBJ1-1; tentatively, D is TRBD1 (5 bases). With 8 bases removed from V and 2 bases from J, the gap between germline ends came to 15 bases. The CDR3 covers 14 residues. Germline CDR1 is SGHDN and CDR2 is FVKESK. DNA for the CDR3: TGTGCCAGCCGAAGCGGGGCGGATAACACTGAAGCTTTCTTT. This translates into CASRSGADNTEAFF. Supplemented by reference TRBV14 and TRBJ1-1, the full variable domain reads EAGVTQFPSHSVIEKGQTVTLRCDPISGHDNLYWYRRVMGKEIKFLLHFVKESKQDESGMPNNRFLAERTGGTYSTLKVQPAELEDSGVYFCASRSGADNTEAFFGQGTRLTVV.

This clone came up a few times. The rearrangement links TRBV19 to TRBJ2-1; D not certain. The length of the CDR3 is 15 residues. V shed 3 bases and J shed 9 bases, with 18 bases lying between them. Germline CDR1 is LNHDA and CDR2 is SQIVND (reference sequence). The CDR3 here is CASSMDLTWGREQFF. The DNA of the CDR3 is TGTGCCAGTAGTATGGACCTAACTTGGGGTCGTGAGCAGTTCTTC.

The chain employs TRBV7-9 and TRBJ1-1; no clear D. The CDR3 extends over 14 amino acids. Trimming took off 0 bases at V and 0 bases at J, with 5 bases between the two ends. Germline CDR1 SEHNR, CDR2 FQNEAQ (reference sequence). CDR3 amino acids: CASSLALLNTEAFF. CDR3 coding DNA: TGTGCCAGCAGCTTAGCGCTTCTGAACACTGAAGCTTTCTTT.

The V call is TRBV5-1, the J call TRBJ2-7, with D perhaps matching TRBD1 or TRBD2 (5 bases each). The CDR3 totals 14 residues. Per the germline V gene, CDR1 is SGHRS and CDR2 is YFSETQ. V lost 3 bases, J lost 0 bases, and 10 bases lay in between. DNA of the CDR3: TGCGCCAGCAGCTGGGAGACAGTCTCCTACGAGCAGTACTTC. Amino acid sequence: CASSWETVSYEQYF.

This clone was seen only once. The chain joins TRBV27 to TRBJ1-1; 7 bases are a match to TRBD1. The length of the CDR3 is 14 residues. Looked up from germline, CDR1 is MNHEY and CDR2 is SMNVEV (reference sequence). Germline trimming cut 3 bases from V and 10 bases from J; bases unmatched to any gene: 11. The CDR3 DNA follows: TGTGCCAGCAGTTTTGACATGACAGGGAAGGGAGCTTTCTTT. Protein product: CASSFDMTGKGAFF.

This sequence joins TRBV7-3 and TRBJ2-6; TRBD1 aligns across 8 bases. The V gene's germline CDR1 is SGHTA and CDR2 FQGTGA. The ends lost 7 bases at V and 2 bases at J; junction bases unmatched: 1. This CDR3 is built from 14 residues. CDR3 nucleotides: TGTGCCAGCACGACAGGGGCTGGGGCCAACGTCCTGACTTTC. Protein: CASTTGAGANVLTF.

This rearrangement joins TRBV29-1 to TRBJ2-2, with 9 bases identical to TRBD2. The CDR3 covers 15 residues. Per the germline V gene, CDR1 is SQVTM and CDR2 is ANQGSEA. Unmatched junction bases numbered 7, after V lost 6 bases and J lost 2 bases. The CDR3 DNA reads TGCAGCGTGGGTTTAGCGGGGGTCAACACCGGGGAGCTGTTTTTT. Its translation is CSVGLAGVNTGELFF.

V is TRBV9 and J is TRBJ2-3, with 8 bases fitting TRBD1. Germline assignment: CDR1 SGDLS and CDR2 YYNGEE. This CDR3 comprises 14 residues. With V trimmed by 3 bases and J by 3 bases, 3 bases remained unmatched. The CDR3 loop is CASSGRTGTDTQYF. CDR3 in DNA: TGTGCCAGCAGCGGGAGGACAGGGACAGATACGCAGTATTTT. The full variable domain, in which reference TRBV9 and TRBJ2-3 provide the parts outside the CDR3, is DSGVTQTPKHLITATGQRVTLRCSPRSGDLSVYWYQQSLDQGLQFLIQYYNGEERAKGNILERFSAQQFPDLHSELNLSSLELGDSALYFCASSGRTGTDTQYFGPGTRLTVL.

This chain links TRBV11-2 with TRBJ1-2; D is perhaps TRBD1 (6 bases). Germline values: CDR1 SGHAT, CDR2 FQNNGV. Trimming took 2 bases from V and 0 from J, leaving 13 bases between them. The CDR3 is 16 amino acids. CDR3: CASSLSRGAPNYGYTF. The CDR3 coding sequence is TGTGCCAGCAGCTTAAGTAGGGGGGCCCCTAACTATGGCTACACCTTC. The full variable domain, in which reference TRBV11-2 and TRBJ1-2 provide the parts outside the CDR3, is EAGVAQSPRYKIIEKRQSVAFWCNPISGHATLYWYQQILGQGPKLLIQFQNNGVVDDSQLPKDRFSAERLKGVDSTLKIQPAKLEDSAVYLCASSLSRGAPNYGYTFGSGTRLTVV.

The chain is built from TRBV7-9 and TRBJ2-3; no definite D call. Germline V gene lookup returns CDR1 SEHNR and CDR2 FQNEAQ (reference sequence). The CDR3 covers 12 residues. V was trimmed by 1 base and J by 6 bases, leaving 5 bases between them. The CDR3 nucleotides read TGTGCCAGCAGCTTAGTCCCCGATACGCAGTATTTT. As protein: CASSLVPDTQYF. Together with reference TRBV7-9 and TRBJ2-3, the CDR3 gives the full variable domain: DTGVSQNPRHKITKRGQNVTFRCDPISEHNRLYWYRQTLGQGPEFLTYFQNEAQLEKSRLLSDRFSAERPKGSFSTLEIQRTEQGDSAMYLCASSLVPDTQYFGPGTRLTVL.

The chain is built from TRBV28 and TRBJ1-1; no clear D. This CDR3 has 14 amino acids. Trimming cost V 6 bases and J 1 base, with 12 bases left between them. Germline CDR1 and CDR2: MDHEN and SYDVKM. CDR3 DNA: TGTGCCAGCAGCCCCTCATGGGGGAACACTGAAGCTTTCTTT. Translation gives CASSPSWGNTEAFF.

This chain connects TRBV18 to TRBJ2-1; a possible D gene is TRBD1 (5 bases). Germline-derived CDR1 and CDR2 are KGHSH and LQKENI. This CDR3 spans 14 amino acids. Trimming removed 2 bases from V and 3 bases from J, with 8 bases in between. The CDR3 DNA is TGTGCCAGCTCACCAGGGGCCGGCTACAATGAGCAGTTCTTC. Residues: CASSPGAGYNEQFF. The variable domain in full, completed from reference TRBV18 and TRBJ2-1, reads NAGVMQNPRHLVRRRGQEARLRCSPMKGHSHVYWYRQLPEEGLKFMVYLQKENIIDESGMPKERFSAEFPKEGPSILRIQQVVRGDSAAYFCASSPGAGYNEQFFGPGTRLTVL.

The V call is TRBV2, the J call TRBJ1-1; 7 bases agree with TRBD1. CDR1 SNHLY and CDR2 FYNNEI come from the germline V gene. With V trimmed by 3 bases and J by 5 bases, 9 bases remained unmatched. The length of the CDR3 is 15 residues. As DNA, the CDR3 is TGTGCCAGCAGTGACGACAGGGCGGGAGTTACTGAAGCTTTCTTT. As protein: CASSDDRAGVTEAFF.

The chain joins TRBV7-9 to TRBJ2-7; weak D call: TRBD1 (6 bases). The CDR3 contains 15 residues. Germline CDR1 SEHNR, CDR2 FQNEAQ (reference sequence). The germline V and J ends were trimmed by 5 bases and 1 base, with 15 bases remaining between them. CDR3 nucleotide sequence: TGTGCCAGCAGCCCCCGGGACACCCAGTCCTACGAGCAGTACTTC. It encodes CASSPRDTQSYEQYF. Full variable domain (remainder filled in from reference TRBV7-9 and TRBJ2-7): DTGVSQNPRHKITKRGQNVTFRCDPISEHNRLYWYRQTLGQGPEFLTYFQNEAQLEKSRLLSDRFSAERPKGSFSTLEIQRTEQGDSAMYLCASSPRDTQSYEQYFGPGTRLTVT.

V usage is TRBV14 and J usage is TRBJ2-3, with a tentative D call TRBD2 (7 bases). V was trimmed by 3 bases and J by 5 bases, leaving 21 bases between them. This CDR3 spans 17 amino acids. The germline gives CDR1 SGHDN, CDR2 FVKESK. DNA of the CDR3: TGTGCCAGCAGCCACCACCGGCGGGGGCCCCTACGAGATACGCAGTATTTT. It specifies CASSHHRRGPLRDTQYF.

The chain joins TRBV18 to TRBJ1-4; D is possibly TRBD1 (5 bases). V lost 5 bases and J lost 0, with 13 bases in between. The CDR3 contains 16 residues. CDR1 and CDR2 (germline): KGHSH, LQKENI. The DNA for the CDR3 is TGTGCCAGCTCATCCCGGGGGACTACAACTAATGAAAAACTGTTTTTT. Amino acids: CASSSRGTTTNEKLFF.

V gene TRBV6-5 combines with J gene TRBJ2-5, with 11 bases aligning to TRBD2. Unmatched junction bases numbered 8, after V lost 6 bases and J lost 5 bases. Germline CDR1 reads MNHEY; CDR2 reads SVGAGI. CDR3 length: 15 residues. The DNA for the CDR3 is TGTGCCAGCAGCCTGACTAGCGGGGCGGTGGAGACCCAGTACTTC. Translation: CASSLTSGAVETQYF.

The rearrangement links TRBV6-1 to TRBJ2-3; tentative D call: TRBD2 (6 bases). The V end lost 1 base, the J end lost 0 bases, and 11 bases lay between the germline ends. The CDR3 is made up of 16 amino acids. From germline, CDR1 is MNHNS and CDR2 SASEGT. CDR3 bases: TGTGCCAGCAGTGAAGTAGCTAGCGCCAGCACAGATACGCAGTATTTT. Encoded protein: CASSEVASASTDTQYF.